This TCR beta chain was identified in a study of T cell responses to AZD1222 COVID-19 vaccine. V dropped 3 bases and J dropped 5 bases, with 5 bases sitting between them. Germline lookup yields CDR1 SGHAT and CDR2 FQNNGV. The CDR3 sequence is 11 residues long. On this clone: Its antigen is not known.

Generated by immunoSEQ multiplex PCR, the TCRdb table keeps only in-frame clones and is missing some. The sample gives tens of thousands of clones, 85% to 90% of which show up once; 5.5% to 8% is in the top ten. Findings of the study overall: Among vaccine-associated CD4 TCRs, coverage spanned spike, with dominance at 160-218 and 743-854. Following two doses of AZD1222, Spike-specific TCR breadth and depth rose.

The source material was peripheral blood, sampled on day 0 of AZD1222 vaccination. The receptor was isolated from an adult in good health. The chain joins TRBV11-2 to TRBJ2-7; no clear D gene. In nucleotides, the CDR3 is TGTGCCAGCAGCTTGAACAACGAGCAGTACTTC. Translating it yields CASSLNNEQYF.